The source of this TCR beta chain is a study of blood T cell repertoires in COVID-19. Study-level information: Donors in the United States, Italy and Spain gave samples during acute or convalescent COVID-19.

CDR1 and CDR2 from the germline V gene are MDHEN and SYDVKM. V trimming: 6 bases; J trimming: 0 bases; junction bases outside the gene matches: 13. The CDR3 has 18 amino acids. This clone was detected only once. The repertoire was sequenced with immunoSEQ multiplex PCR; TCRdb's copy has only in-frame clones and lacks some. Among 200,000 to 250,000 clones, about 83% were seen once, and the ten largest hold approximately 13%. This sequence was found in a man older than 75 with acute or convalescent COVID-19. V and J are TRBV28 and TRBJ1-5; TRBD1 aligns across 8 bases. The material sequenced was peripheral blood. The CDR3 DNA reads TGTGCCAGCAGCACTTGGCCTCCGGGACAGGATAGCAATCAGCCCCAGCATTTT. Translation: CASSTWPPGQDSNQPQHF. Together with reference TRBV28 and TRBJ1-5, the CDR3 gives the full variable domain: DVKVTQSSRYLVKRTGEKVFLECVQDMDHENMFWYRQDPGLGLRLIYFSYDVKMKEKGDIPEGYSVSREKKERFSLILESASTNQTSMYLCASSTWPPGQDSNQPQHFGDGTRLSIL.